The 23 T cell receptor beta chains presented below share a single source sample, sequenced in a study of a mutant IDH1 vaccine in newly diagnosed glioma. Produced via immunoSEQ multiplex PCR; TCRdb's table is partial and in-frame only. The sample records some 90,000 clones, around 80% being singletons. Regarding time point: baseline, week 1 (first vaccination visit). The sample's treatment: pre-vaccination baseline after standard-of-care therapy. Specimen: PBMCs, collected from a glioma patient treated with radiotherapy, temozolomide or both. These receptors originate from a man aged 35 to 55 with glioma. Some clones in this sample may be carry-over from other donors' samples.

This chain uses TRBV29-1 with TRBJ2-7, with TRBD2 as a possible D gene (5 bases). V was shortened by 2 bases and J by 0 bases, with 14 bases between the two germline ends. Germline-derived CDR1 and CDR2 are SQVTM and ANQGSEA. The CDR3 runs 15 residues. CDR3 DNA: TGCAGCGTTGAAACTGGACTCAGGAGCTCCTACGAGCAGTACTTC. This sequence encodes CSVETGLRSSYEQYF.

This clone has just one count. V gene TRBV5-1 combines with J gene TRBJ2-7; D gene ambiguous. Trimming cost V 0 bases and J 2 bases, with 9 bases left between them. Germline V gives CDR1 SGHRS, CDR2 YFSETQ. This CDR3 is 14 amino acids long. The CDR3 loop reads CASSLDRTTYEQYF. CDR3 DNA: TGCGCCAGCAGCTTGGACAGAACCACCTACGAGCAGTACTTC.

CDR3 in amino acids: CASSSRTGRLKEAFF. The CDR3 region has the DNA TGCGCCAGCAGCTCAAGAACAGGCCGTTTAAAGGAAGCTTTCTTT. The V gene is TRBV5-1, the J gene TRBJ1-1; tentative D call: TRBD1 (5 bases). CDR1 is SGHRS and CDR2 is YFSETQ in the germline V gene. The CDR3 covers 15 residues. The V end was cut by 3 bases, the J end by 8 bases, with 20 bases between.

The V call is TRBV5-4, the J call TRBJ2-7, with 7 bases that match TRBD2. Trimming took 2 bases from V and 2 from J; bases not matched to a gene: 1. The CDR3 is 13 residues long. CDR1 and CDR2 from the germline V gene are SGHNT and YYREEE (reference sequence). CDR3 protein: CASSFSGAYEQYF. The CDR3 DNA is TGTGCCAGCAGCTTCAGCGGGGCCTACGAGCAGTACTTC.

The V and J genes are TRBV30 and TRBJ1-4; 7 bases fit TRBD1. Germline lookup yields CDR1 GTSNPN and CDR2 SVGIG (reference sequence). The CDR3 spans 13 residues. V lost 0 bases, J lost 8 bases, and 3 bases stayed unmatched. CDR3 region: CAWSVRRGEKLFF. The CDR3 DNA reads as TGTGCCTGGAGTGTACGCAGGGGGGAAAAACTGTTTTTT.

The chain links TRBV10-3 to TRBJ2-5, with 11 bases lining up with TRBD1. V shed 5 bases and J 1 base; nucleotides not matched to a gene: 3. Germline loops: CDR1 ENHRY, CDR2 SYGVKD. The CDR3 is made up of 15 amino acids. CDR3 DNA sequence: TGTGCCATCAGTCCGGGACAGGGGGTCCAAGAGACCCAGTACTTC. The encoded protein is CAISPGQGVQETQYF.

The gene calls are TRBV7-6 and TRBJ1-1; D perhaps matches TRBD1 (5 bases). Per the germline V gene, CDR1 is SGHVS and CDR2 is FNYEAQ. The CDR3 runs 13 residues. Trimming removed 3 bases at V and 5 bases at J, with 10 bases between. CDR3 nucleotide sequence: TGTGCCAGCAGCTTTCAGGGTAATACTGAAGCTTTCTTT. It codes for CASSFQGNTEAFF.

The chain uses TRBV25-1 and TRBJ2-7; 7 bases agree with TRBD1. This CDR3 has 14 amino acids. Germline CDR1 reads MGHDK; CDR2 reads SYGVNS. Trimming took 6 bases from V and 1 from J; bases not matched to a gene: 6. The CDR3 protein is CASSEWDRSYEQYF. CDR3 sequence (DNA): TGTGCCAGCAGCGAGTGGGACAGATCCTACGAGCAGTACTTC.

CDR3 in amino acids: CSVDDSQNTEAFF. The CDR3 bases are TGCAGCGTTGATGACAGTCAGAACACTGAAGCTTTCTTT. The genes are TRBV29-1 and TRBJ1-1; a possible D gene is TRBD1 (5 bases). Deletions cut 3 bases from V and 1 base from J, with 9 bases between. The CDR3 loop spans 13 amino acids. Per germline, CDR1 SQVTM and CDR2 ANQGSEA.

The chain recombines TRBV6-1 with TRBJ1-2; the D is unclear. The length of the CDR3 is 14 residues. CDR1 and CDR2 from the germline V gene are MNHNS and SASEGT. V gave up 6 bases and J gave up 4 bases, with 15 bases separating them. CDR3 bases: TGTGCCAGCAGGGACGGACGGTTCCGCTATGGCTACACCTTC. Its protein is CASRDGRFRYGYTF.

The CDR3 DNA follows: TGTGCCAGCAGCTCCCTGGGGGCGAGCTCCTATAATTCACCCCTCCACTTT. Its protein is CASSSLGASSYNSPLHF. The rearrangement links TRBV11-2 to TRBJ1-6, with TRBD1 as a possible D gene (6 bases). V dropped 4 bases and J dropped 0 bases, with 13 bases sitting between them. CDR3 length: 17 amino acids. CDR1 SGHAT and CDR2 FQNNGV come from the germline V gene.

The CDR3 protein is CASSLSGGSDTEAFF. The CDR3 nucleotides are TGTGCCAGCTCACTGTCGGGAGGCTCGGACACTGAAGCTTTCTTT. The chain recombines TRBV18 with TRBJ1-1; D call uncertain. Germline CDR1 is KGHSH and CDR2 is LQKENI. This CDR3 is 15 amino acids long. Trimming removed 4 bases from V and 3 bases from J, with 15 bases in between. The whole variable domain, remainder taken from reference TRBV18 and TRBJ1-1, is NAGVMQNPRHLVRRRGQEARLRCSPMKGHSHVYWYRQLPEEGLKFMVYLQKENIIDESGMPKERFSAEFPKEGPSILRIQQVVRGDSAAYFCASSLSGGSDTEAFFGQGTRLTVV.

This sequence joins TRBV4-1 and TRBJ2-6, with no clear D. The CDR3 covers 17 residues. Trimming left V 4 bases short and J 4 bases short, with 17 bases between. CDR1 is MGHRA, CDR2 YSYEKL, per germline. CDR3 protein: CASSLVDSGSGANVLTF. The CDR3 DNA sequence: TGCGCCAGCAGCCTAGTAGATAGTGGGTCGGGGGCCAACGTCCTGACTTTC.

The chain couples TRBV7-9 to TRBJ2-7; D is tentatively TRBD1 or TRBD2 (5 bases each). The germline V and J ends were trimmed by 10 bases and 9 bases, with 25 bases remaining between them. The CDR3 covers 14 residues. The V gene's germline CDR1 is SEHNR and CDR2 FQNEAQ (reference sequence). The CDR3 protein is CATSGDMGEQRQYF. Here the CDR3 DNA reads TGTGCCACCAGTGGGGATATGGGGGAACAACGGCAGTACTTC.

The rearrangement uses TRBV6-1 and TRBJ1-4, with D perhaps TRBD1 (6 bases). Between the trimmed V and J ends, which lost 4 bases and 7 bases, there was a span of 16 bases. CDR3 size: 15 residues. CDR1 is MNHNS and CDR2 is SASEGT in the germline V gene. The CDR3, as DNA: TGTGCCAGCAGTGGATCGGACAGTGGAGGTGAAAAACTGTTTTTT. Protein product: CASSGSDSGGEKLFF.

V is TRBV5-5 and J is TRBJ2-7, with D tentatively TRBD1 (5 bases). The CDR3 covers 13 residues. V was pared by 4 bases and J by 4 bases, with 12 bases between. Germline V CDR1 and CDR2: SGHKS, YYEKEE (reference sequence). For the CDR3, the DNA is TGTGCCAGCAGCAGAACAGGTTTATACGAGCAGTACTTC. Protein: CASSRTGLYEQYF.

The chain employs TRBV4-2 and TRBJ1-1; TRBD1 is a possible D gene (5 bases). CDR3 length: 15 amino acids. The germline V gene has CDR1 LGHNA and CDR2 YNFKEQ. The V gene lost 0 bases and the J gene lost 4 bases, with 12 bases spanning the gap. CDR3 protein: CASSQDPGVGTEAFF. DNA of the CDR3: TGTGCCAGCAGCCAAGATCCGGGGGTGGGCACTGAAGCTTTCTTT.

The chain employs TRBV5-6 and TRBJ2-5; D is unresolved. This CDR3 has 12 amino acids. The V gene's germline CDR1 is SGHDT and CDR2 YYEEEE. The V end was cut by 1 base, the J end by 5 bases, with 6 bases between. CDR3 residues: CASSLWFETQYF. The CDR3 region has the DNA TGTGCCAGCAGCTTGTGGTTTGAGACCCAGTACTTC. Together with reference TRBV5-6 and TRBJ2-5, the CDR3 gives the full variable domain: DAGVTQSPTHLIKTRGQQVTLRCSPKSGHDTVSWYQQALGQGPQFIFQYYEEEERQRGNFPDRFSGHQFPNYSSELNVNALLLGDSALYLCASSLWFETQYFGPGTRLLVL.

CDR3 in amino acids: CASSPRQQNSYEQYF. The DNA of the CDR3 is TGTGCCAGCAGCCCGAGACAGCAAAACTCCTACGAGCAGTACTTC. V gene TRBV27 combines with J gene TRBJ2-7, with a weak D call TRBD1 (5 bases). V was pared by 6 bases and J by 0 bases, with 15 bases between. The CDR3 runs 15 residues. The germline V gene has CDR1 MNHEY and CDR2 SMNVEV (reference sequence).

The J gene is TRBJ1-2, the V gene TRBV10-3; no reliable D call. Germline CDR1 reads ENHRY; CDR2 reads SYGVKD. This CDR3 region has 12 residues. Trimming shortened V by 11 bases and J by 4 bases, and 14 bases separated the two germline ends. CDR3 sequence: CASAQPTYGYTF. CDR3 sequence (DNA): TGTGCCTCAGCCCAACCTACCTATGGCTACACCTTC.

With respect to this clone: The germline gene is not matched at one end of the junction; a read error may be the cause. The CDR3 nucleotides read TGTGCCAGCAGCCCTAATACTCAAGGGTACGCGCAGTACTTC. Its protein is CASSPNTQGYAQYF. The chain links TRBV6-5 to TRBJ2-7; D unresolved. The CDR3 totals 14 residues. Germline loops: CDR1 MNHEY, CDR2 SVGAGI.

V is TRBV4-1 and J is TRBJ2-7; D is unclear. Germline-derived CDR1 and CDR2 are MGHRA and YSYEKL. CDR3 length: 14 amino acids. The ends were cut back, 2 bases at V and 2 bases at J, with 10 bases in the middle. The CDR3 region has the DNA TGCGCCAGCAGCCAAACGCGAGACACCTACGAGCAGTACTTC. Translated: CASSQTRDTYEQYF.

V and J are TRBV7-8 and TRBJ2-7, with D perhaps TRBD1 (6 bases). With 1 base removed from V and 12 bases from J, the gap between germline ends came to 19 bases. The length of the CDR3 is 14 residues. CDR1 and CDR2 from the germline V gene are SGHVS and FQNEAQ. CDR3 DNA: TGTGCCAGCAGCTTAGTGGTGGGGGCTCAAGCCCCGTACTTC. Amino acid sequence: CASSLVVGAQAPYF.